The 5 T cell receptor beta chains given below trace back to one sample, sequenced in a study of shared clonotypes between healthy human individuals. Cells designated naive CD8 were CD45RO-negative and were positively selected for CCR7, with terminally differentiated effector memory CD45RA+ cells excluded. Here immunoSEQ multiplex PCR was the method, and the copy in TCRdb shows in-frame clones only, minus some. This table has hundreds of thousands of clones, 85% to 95% appearing once. Material: naive CD8+ T cells sorted from blood. The source of these receptors is a woman aged 25 to 39 in good health.

J is TRBJ2-3 and V is TRBV5-6; 13 bases fit TRBD2. J was trimmed by 6 bases and V by 4 bases; bases with no gene match: 5. Germline-derived CDR1 and CDR2 are SGHDT and YYEEEE. This CDR3 has 15 residues. CDR3 in amino acids: CASSDGTSGKDTQYF. The DNA for the CDR3 is TGTGCCAGCAGCGACGGGACTAGCGGGAAGGATACGCAGTATTTT.

This chain uses TRBV6-1 with TRBJ1-1; D is undetermined. The CDR3 is 15 residues long. CDR1 is MNHNS and CDR2 is SASEGT in the germline V gene. Trimming took off 4 bases at V and 3 bases at J, with 15 bases between the two ends. As DNA, the CDR3 is TGTGCCAGCAGTGCTAGCAGGTTCGTTCACACTGAAGCTTTCTTT. Amino acid sequence: CASSASRFVHTEAFF.

This chain links TRBV28 with TRBJ1-4; 10 positions match TRBD1. The V and J ends lost 4 bases and 8 bases, in that order; junction bases with no gene match: 7. The germline gives CDR1 MDHEN, CDR2 SYDVKM. The CDR3 runs 15 residues. The DNA of the CDR3 is TGTGCCAGCAGTTCTACCGGGACAGGGGTCGAAAAACTGTTTTTT. Translating gives CASSSTGTGVEKLFF.

The chain is built from TRBV6-5 and TRBJ1-2; tentative D call: TRBD1 (5 bases). Looked up from germline, CDR1 is MNHEY and CDR2 is SVGAGI. Trimming took 3 bases from V and 3 from J, leaving 8 bases between them. The CDR3 has 13 amino acids. DNA of the CDR3: TGTGCCAGCAGTTATGGGGGAGACTATGGCTACACCTTC. It specifies CASSYGGDYGYTF.

The V and J genes are TRBV7-8 and TRBJ2-7, with 10 bases identical to TRBD1. Germline-derived CDR1 and CDR2 are SGHVS and FQNEAQ. V was clipped by 3 bases and J by 6 bases; unmatched bases: 8. The CDR3 totals 15 residues. In DNA, the CDR3 is TGTGCCAGCAGCTTGGGGGGACAGGGGAGGGGCGAGCAGTACTTC. Translation gives CASSLGGQGRGEQYF.